This T cell receptor beta chain was observed in a study of CD4 T cells in relation to SARS-CoV-2 and coronaviruses. The overall study: Negative control cultures got HIV-1 Nef peptides or no peptide. Study-wide results and caveats: Each donor contributed either pre-pandemic or post-infection samples, not both.

Deletions cut 4 bases from V and 3 bases from J, with 13 bases between. The CDR3 loop spans 14 amino acids. Per germline, CDR1 MNHEY and CDR2 SMNVEV (reference sequence). Before the COVID-19 pandemic, during about 2010-2019, CD4+ T cells were taken from unexposed donors. CD4+ T cells were isolated from the cells after around 9 days of culture. The assay was immunoSEQ multiplex PCR, and TCRdb's table has in-frame clones only and misses some. This repertoire shows about 24,000 clones, 65% to 80% found once; its top ten account for about 14%. As concerns this clone: The antigen is undetermined.

The sequenced sample was CD4+ T cells from PBMCs, cultured in vitro. This sequence was found in a human donor in good health. J is TRBJ2-7 and V is TRBV27; D not resolved. CDR3 region: CASSSRLGDYEQYF. In DNA form, the CDR3 reads TGTGCCAGCAGTTCTCGACTTGGGGACTACGAGCAGTACTTC.